This TCR beta chain was profiled in a study of CXCR3-negative and CXCR3-positive naive CD8 T cells. Study findings and constraints: Relative to CXCR3-negative naive cells, CXCR3-positive naive cells had more hydrophobic TRB CDR3s.

As for this clonotype: Its antigen is not identified.

5' RACE that incorporated UMI labels was used to prepare the TRB cDNA libraries. TCRdb reprocessed the 5' RACE reads and keeps a single row for each CDR3 protein, giving no DNA. This sample's table has over 150,000 distinct CDR3 sequences. Sequencing was performed on naive CXCR3+ CD8+ T cells from blood. Indicated subset: CD45RO-CCR7+CD27+CD95- naive CD8+ T cells expressing CXCR3 (TNR3+). The clonotype was recovered from a human donor in good health. Some clones in this sample may be carry-over from other donors' samples.

The CDR3 loop reads CASSLEYLQRSYEQYF. The gene calls are TRBV7-8 and TRBJ2-7. This CDR3 has 16 residues. Germline assignment: CDR1 SGHVS and CDR2 FQNEAQ.